The entry that follows covers one T cell receptor beta chain sequence. The target antigen is unknown. This record belongs to a study of response to subunit inactivated influenza vaccine. Notes on the study in general: The authors put forward the suggestion that each seasonal influenza vaccination may bring in only a limited number of new T cells.

The CDR3 has 15 amino acids. Germline trimming cut 3 bases from V and 1 base from J; bases unmatched to any gene: 2. TCRdb passed the RT-PCR reads through MiXCR, listing each CDR3 protein once. Of some 500,000 distinct CDR3 sequences listed, around 13% were seen once; the top ten hold approximately 14%. The rearrangement joins TRBV12-3 or TRBV12-4 to TRBJ2-5, with 10 positions matching TRBD2. The sequence came from a man over 45 who received an inactivated influenza vaccine. This specimen consisted of PBMCs from blood, obtained 45 days after vaccination. The CDR3 sequence: CASSFLAGVQETQYF. The CDR3 DNA reads as TGTGCCAGCAGTTTTCTAGCGGGAGTCCAAGAGACCCAGTACTTC.